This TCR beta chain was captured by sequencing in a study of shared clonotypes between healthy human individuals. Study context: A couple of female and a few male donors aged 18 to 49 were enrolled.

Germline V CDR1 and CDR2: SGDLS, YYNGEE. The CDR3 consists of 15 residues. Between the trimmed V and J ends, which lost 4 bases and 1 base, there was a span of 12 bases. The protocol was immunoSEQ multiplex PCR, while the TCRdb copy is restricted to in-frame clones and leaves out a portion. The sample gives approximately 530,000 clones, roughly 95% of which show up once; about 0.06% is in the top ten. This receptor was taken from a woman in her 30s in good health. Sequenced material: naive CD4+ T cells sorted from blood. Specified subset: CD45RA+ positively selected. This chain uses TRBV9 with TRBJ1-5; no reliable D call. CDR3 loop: CASSTTGGSNQPQHF. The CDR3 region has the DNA TGTGCCAGCAGCACCACGGGTGGGAGCAATCAGCCCCAGCATTTT.